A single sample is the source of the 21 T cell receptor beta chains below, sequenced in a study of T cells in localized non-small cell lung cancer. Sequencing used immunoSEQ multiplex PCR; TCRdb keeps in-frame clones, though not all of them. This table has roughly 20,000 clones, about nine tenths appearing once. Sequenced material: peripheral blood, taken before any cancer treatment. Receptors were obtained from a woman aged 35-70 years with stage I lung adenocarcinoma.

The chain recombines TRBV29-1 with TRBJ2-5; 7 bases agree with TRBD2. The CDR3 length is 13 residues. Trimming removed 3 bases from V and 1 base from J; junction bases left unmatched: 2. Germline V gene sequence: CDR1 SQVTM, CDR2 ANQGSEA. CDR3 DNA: TGCAGCGTTGAGGCGGGAGCCCAAGAGACCCAGTACTTC. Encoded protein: CSVEAGAQETQYF.

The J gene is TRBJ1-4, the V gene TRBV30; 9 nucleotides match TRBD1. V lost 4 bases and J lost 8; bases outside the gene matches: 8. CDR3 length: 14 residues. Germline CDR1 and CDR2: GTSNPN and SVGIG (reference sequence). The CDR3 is CAWNPGQGREKLFF. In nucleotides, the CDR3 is TGTGCCTGGAATCCGGGACAGGGAAGGGAAAAACTGTTTTTT.

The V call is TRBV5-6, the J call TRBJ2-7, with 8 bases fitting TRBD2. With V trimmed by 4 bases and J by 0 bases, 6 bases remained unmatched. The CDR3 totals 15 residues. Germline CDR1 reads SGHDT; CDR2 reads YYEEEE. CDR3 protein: CASSSSGTSSYEQYF. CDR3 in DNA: TGTGCCAGCAGCAGTAGCGGGACCAGCTCCTACGAGCAGTACTTC.

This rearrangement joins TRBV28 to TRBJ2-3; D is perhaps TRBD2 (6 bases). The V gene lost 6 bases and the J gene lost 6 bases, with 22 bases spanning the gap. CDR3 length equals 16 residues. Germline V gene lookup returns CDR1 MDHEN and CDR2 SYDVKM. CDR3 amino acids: CASSQTHSGREDTQYF. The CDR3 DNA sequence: TGTGCCAGCAGCCAAACTCACTCGGGACGGGAGGATACGCAGTATTTT.

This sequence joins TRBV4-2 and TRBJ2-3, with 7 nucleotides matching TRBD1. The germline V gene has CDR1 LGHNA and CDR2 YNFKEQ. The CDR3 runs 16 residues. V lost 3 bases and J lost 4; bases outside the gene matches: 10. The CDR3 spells CASSQGKGAGADTQYF. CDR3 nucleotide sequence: TGTGCCAGCAGCCAGGGGAAGGGGGCAGGAGCAGATACGCAGTATTTT.

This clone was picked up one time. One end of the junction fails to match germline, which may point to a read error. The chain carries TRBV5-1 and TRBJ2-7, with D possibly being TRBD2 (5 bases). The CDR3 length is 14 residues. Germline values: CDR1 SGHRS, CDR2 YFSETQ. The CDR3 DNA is TGCGCCAGCAGCTTGTTGACGGACTCCGACGAGCAGTACTTC. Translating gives CASSLLTDSDEQYF.

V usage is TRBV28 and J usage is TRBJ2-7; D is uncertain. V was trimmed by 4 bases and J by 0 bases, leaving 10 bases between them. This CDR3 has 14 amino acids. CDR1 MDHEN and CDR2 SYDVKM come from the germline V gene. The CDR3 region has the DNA TGTGCCAGCAGTTCAGGCCAACTCTCCTACGAGCAGTACTTC. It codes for CASSSGQLSYEQYF.

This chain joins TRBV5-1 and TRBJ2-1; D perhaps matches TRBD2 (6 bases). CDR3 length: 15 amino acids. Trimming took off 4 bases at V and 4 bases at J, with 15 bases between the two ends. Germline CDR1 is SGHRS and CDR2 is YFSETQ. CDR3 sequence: CASSTELAVYNEQFF. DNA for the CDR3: TGCGCCAGCAGCACCGAACTAGCCGTATACAATGAGCAGTTCTTC.

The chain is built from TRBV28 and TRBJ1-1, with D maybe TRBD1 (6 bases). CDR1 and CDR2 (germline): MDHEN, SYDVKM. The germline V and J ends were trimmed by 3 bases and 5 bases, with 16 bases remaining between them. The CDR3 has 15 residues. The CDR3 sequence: CASSFGGGAGTEAFF. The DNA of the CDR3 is TGTGCCAGCAGTTTCGGAGGGGGAGCCGGGACTGAAGCTTTCTTT.

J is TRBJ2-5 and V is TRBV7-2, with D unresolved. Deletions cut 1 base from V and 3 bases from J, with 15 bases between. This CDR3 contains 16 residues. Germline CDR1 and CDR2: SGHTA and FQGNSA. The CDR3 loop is CASSLVGSPRKETQYF. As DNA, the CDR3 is TGTGCCAGCAGCTTAGTTGGGTCCCCAAGAAAAGAGACCCAGTACTTC.

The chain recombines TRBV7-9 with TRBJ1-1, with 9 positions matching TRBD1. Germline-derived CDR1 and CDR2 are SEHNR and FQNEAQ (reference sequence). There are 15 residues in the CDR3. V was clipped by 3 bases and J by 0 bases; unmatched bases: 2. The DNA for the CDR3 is TGTGCCAGCAGCTTGGACAGGGGCGTGAACACTGAAGCTTTCTTT. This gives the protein CASSLDRGVNTEAFF.

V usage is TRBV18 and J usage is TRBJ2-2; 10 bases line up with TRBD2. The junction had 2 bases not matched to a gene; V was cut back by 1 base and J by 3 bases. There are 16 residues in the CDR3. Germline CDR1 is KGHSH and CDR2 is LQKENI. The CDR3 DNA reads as TGTGCCAGCTCACCACTGAGCGGGGGGGACACCGGGGAGCTGTTTTTT. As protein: CASSPLSGGDTGELFF.

The CDR3 region has the DNA TGTGCCAGCAGCCCGCCTCACAGGGGGCCGAATGAAAAACTGTTTTTT. Amino acid sequence: CASSPPHRGPNEKLFF. The V gene is TRBV11-2, the J gene TRBJ1-4; 9 nucleotides align to TRBD1. CDR1 is SGHAT, CDR2 FQNNGV, per germline. The CDR3 loop spans 16 amino acids. J was trimmed by 5 bases and V by 5 bases; bases with no gene match: 9.

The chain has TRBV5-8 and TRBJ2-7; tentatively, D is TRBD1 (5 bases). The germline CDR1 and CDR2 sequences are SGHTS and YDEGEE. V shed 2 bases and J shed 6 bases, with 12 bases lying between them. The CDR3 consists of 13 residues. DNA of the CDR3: TGTGCCAGCAGCTTTGCAGGGATTGGCGAGCAGTACTTC. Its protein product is CASSFAGIGEQYF.

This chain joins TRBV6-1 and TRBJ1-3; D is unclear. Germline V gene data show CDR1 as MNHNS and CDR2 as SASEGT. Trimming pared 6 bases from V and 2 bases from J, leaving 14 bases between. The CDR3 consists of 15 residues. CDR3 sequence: CASSPLRSTGNTIYF. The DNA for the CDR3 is TGTGCCAGCAGCCCCCTTCGGAGTACTGGAAACACCATATATTTT.

The CDR3 DNA reads as TGTGCCAGCAGCTTAATCACTAGCACAGATACGCAGTATTTT. Its protein is CASSLITSTDTQYF. The chain uses TRBV7-2 and TRBJ2-3; D is ambiguous. There are 14 residues in the CDR3. Trimming took 2 bases from V and 0 from J, leaving 6 bases between them. CDR1 is SGHTA, CDR2 FQGNSA, per germline.

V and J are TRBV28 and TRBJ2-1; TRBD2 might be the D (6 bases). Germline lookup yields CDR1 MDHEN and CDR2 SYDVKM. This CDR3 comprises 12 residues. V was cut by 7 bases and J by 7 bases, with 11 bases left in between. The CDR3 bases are TGTGCCAGCAACACCGGGGGAAATGAGCAGTTCTTC. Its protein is CASNTGGNEQFF.

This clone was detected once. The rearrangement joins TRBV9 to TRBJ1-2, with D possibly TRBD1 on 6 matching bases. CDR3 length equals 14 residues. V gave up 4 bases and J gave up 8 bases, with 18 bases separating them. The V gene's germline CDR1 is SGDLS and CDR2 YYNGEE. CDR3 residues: CASSPRRGDGGYTF. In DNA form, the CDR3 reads TGTGCCAGCAGCCCCCGCAGGGGAGATGGCGGCTACACCTTC.

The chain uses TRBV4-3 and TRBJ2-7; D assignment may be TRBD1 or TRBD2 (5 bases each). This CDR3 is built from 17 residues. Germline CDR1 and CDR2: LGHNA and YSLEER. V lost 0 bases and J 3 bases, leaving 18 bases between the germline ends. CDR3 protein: CASSQDPPPGQIYEQYF. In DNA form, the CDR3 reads TGCGCCAGCAGCCAAGATCCCCCACCGGGGCAGATCTACGAGCAGTACTTC.

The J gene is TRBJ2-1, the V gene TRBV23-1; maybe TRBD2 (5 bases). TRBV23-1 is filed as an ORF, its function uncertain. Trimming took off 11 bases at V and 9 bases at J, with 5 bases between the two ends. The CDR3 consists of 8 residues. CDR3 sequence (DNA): TGCGCCCGGGGTGAGCAGTTCTTC. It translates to CARGEQFF.

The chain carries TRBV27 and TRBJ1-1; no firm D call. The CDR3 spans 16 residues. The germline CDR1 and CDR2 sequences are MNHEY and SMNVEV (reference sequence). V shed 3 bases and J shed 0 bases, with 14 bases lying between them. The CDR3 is CASSFASRSMNTEAFF. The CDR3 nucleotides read TGTGCCAGCAGTTTTGCTAGTCGGTCCATGAACACTGAAGCTTTCTTT.